This TCR beta chain is from a study of cytomegalovirus exposure and HLA in healthy donors. Study-level findings and limits: Overall, roughly 170 TCR beta chains were annotated as cytomegalovirus-associated.

Comments on this clone: Its antigen is not known.

Unrecorded immune exposure was likely among donors, who were nominally healthy when sampled. The V and J ends lost 1 base and 0 bases, in that order; junction bases with no gene match: 5. Germline V CDR1 and CDR2: ENHRY, SYGVKD. The CDR3 sequence is 17 residues long. The study ran its PCR with 60 Vbeta and 13 Jbeta primers. In the study's own analysis: In a later analysis, roughly 11 million of 60 million to 80 million unique beta chains occurred in at least two donors. Using immunoSEQ multiplex PCR, the repertoire was profiled, and TCRdb retains in-frame clones only, with some absent. That table is the source of V, J and clone size, and D and trimming were worked out from the DNA. The sample includes some 130,000 clones, 65% to 85% of them seen just once.

The sample consisted of PBMCs. The TCR sequence derives from a boy younger than 18 in good health and CMV-seronegative. This chain connects TRBV10-3 to TRBJ2-2; 7 bases are shared with TRBD2. CDR3 nucleotide sequence: TGTGCCATCAGTGAGTTGGCCCTAGCGGCGAACACCGGGGAGCTGTTTTTT. The encoded protein is CAISELALAANTGELFF.